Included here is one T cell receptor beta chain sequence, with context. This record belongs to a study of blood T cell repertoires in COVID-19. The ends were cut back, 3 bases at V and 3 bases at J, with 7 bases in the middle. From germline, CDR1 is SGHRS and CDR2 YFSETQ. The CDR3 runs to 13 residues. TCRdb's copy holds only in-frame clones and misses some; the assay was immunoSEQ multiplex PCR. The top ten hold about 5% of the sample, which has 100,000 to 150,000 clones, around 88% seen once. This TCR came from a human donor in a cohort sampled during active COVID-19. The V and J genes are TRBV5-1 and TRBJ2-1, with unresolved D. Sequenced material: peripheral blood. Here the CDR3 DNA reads TGCGCCAGCAGCTCTAATCTCTACAATGAGCAGTTCTTC. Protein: CASSSNLYNEQFF.